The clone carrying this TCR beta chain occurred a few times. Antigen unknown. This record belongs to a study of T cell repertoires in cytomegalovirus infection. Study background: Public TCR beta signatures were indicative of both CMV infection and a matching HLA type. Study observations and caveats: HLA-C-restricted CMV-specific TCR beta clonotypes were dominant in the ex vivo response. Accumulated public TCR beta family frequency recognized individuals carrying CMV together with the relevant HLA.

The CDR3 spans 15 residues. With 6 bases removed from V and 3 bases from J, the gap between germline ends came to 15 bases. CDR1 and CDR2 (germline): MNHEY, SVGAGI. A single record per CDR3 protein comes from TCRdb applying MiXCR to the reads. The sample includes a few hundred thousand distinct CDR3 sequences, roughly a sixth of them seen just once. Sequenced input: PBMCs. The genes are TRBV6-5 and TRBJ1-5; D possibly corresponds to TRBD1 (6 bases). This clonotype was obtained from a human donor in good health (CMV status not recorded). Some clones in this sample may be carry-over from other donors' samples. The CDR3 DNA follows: TGTGCCAGCAGCCCGGGGACACCGAACAATCAGCCCCAGCATTTT. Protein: CASSPGTPNNQPQHF.